What follows describes a single T cell receptor beta chain. The antigen is undetermined. This sample is part of a study of CD8+CD57+ T cells in acquired aplastic anemia. Study overall: Researchers reported that healthy donors averaged about 10 million reads for CD4+ cells. General observations from the study: CD8+ Simpson's diversity in patients was not significantly different from that in controls. Patients and controls had in common approximately 28 CD8+ CDR3 sequences.

TCR beta VDJ and CDR3 profiles were obtained from a genomic DNA template. TCRdb re-called the reads through MiXCR, storing one row per CDR3 protein. The sample has roughly 420,000 distinct CDR3 sequences, about 70% seen once; the top ten hold 3.5% to 4.5%. V lost 3 bases to trimming and J lost 8 bases, with 17 bases between them. This CDR3 comprises 13 residues. Germline V gene data show CDR1 as DFQATT and CDR2 as SNEGSKA (reference sequence). This sequence was found in a human donor in good health, serving as a control. The sequencing sample was made of sorted CD4+, CD8+, or CD8+CD57+ T cells (not recorded which) from PBMCs. The chain employs TRBV20-1 and TRBJ2-7, with unresolved D. The DNA of the CDR3 is TGCAGTGCTAGCCGCCACTCAACTTACAAGCAGTACTTC. It is translated as CSASRHSTYKQYF.